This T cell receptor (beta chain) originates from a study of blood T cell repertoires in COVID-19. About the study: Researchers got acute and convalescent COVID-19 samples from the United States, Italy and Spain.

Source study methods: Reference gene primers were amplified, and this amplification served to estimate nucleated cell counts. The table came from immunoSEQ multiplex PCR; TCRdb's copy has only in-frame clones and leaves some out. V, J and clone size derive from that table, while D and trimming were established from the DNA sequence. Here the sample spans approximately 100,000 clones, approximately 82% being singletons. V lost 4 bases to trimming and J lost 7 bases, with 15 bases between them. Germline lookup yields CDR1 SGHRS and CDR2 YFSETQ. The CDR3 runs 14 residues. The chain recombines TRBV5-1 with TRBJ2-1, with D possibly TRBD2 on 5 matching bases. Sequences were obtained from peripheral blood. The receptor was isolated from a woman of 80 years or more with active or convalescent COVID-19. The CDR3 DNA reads TGCGCCAGCAGCCAGACCAGCCGGGGTAATGAGCAGTTCTTC. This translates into CASSQTSRGNEQFF.